Below are 2 T cell receptor beta chains sequenced from a single sample in a study of circulating and synovial CD4+ cells in juvenile arthritis. The table came from immunoSEQ multiplex PCR; TCRdb's copy has only in-frame clones and leaves some out. The data contain around 13,000 clones, over 70% of them seen just once; the ten biggest clones take up 3.5% to 4.5%. Sample: CD4+ T cells from synovial fluid. The receptor source for this set is a human patient with juvenile idiopathic arthritis. Some clones in this sample may be carry-over from other donors' samples.

As concerns this clone: Other DNA sequences of this sample code for an identical CDR3. The rearrangement joins TRBV4-3 to TRBJ1-6, with D uncertain. CDR1 and CDR2 (germline): LGHNA, YSLEER. Trimming cost V 1 base and J 6 bases, with 13 bases left between them. The CDR3 is 16 amino acids. The CDR3 protein is CASSQVLYSFNSPLHF. The CDR3 nucleotides are TGCGCCAGCAGCCAAGTTTTGTACAGTTTTAATTCACCCCTCCACTTT.

This clone has just a few counts. J is TRBJ1-1 and V is TRBV30; D gene unclear. Trimming took off 4 bases at V and 1 base at J, with 7 bases between the two ends. Per germline, CDR1 GTSNPN and CDR2 SVGIG (reference sequence). The CDR3 spans 12 residues. CDR3 nucleotides: TGTGCCTGGAACACAAAGAACACTGAAGCTTTCTTT. Protein sequence: CAWNTKNTEAFF.